The entry below describes one T cell receptor (beta chain). This sample was included in a study of blood T cell repertoires in COVID-19. Overall study: COVID-19 samples collected from the United States, Italy and Spain covered acute and convalescent phases. In each case, the material was cDNA or gDNA derived from T cells, B-cell-depleted T cells, or PBMCs.

As originally analysed: By means of reference gene primer amplification, nucleated cell counts were estimated. Using immunoSEQ multiplex PCR, the repertoire was profiled, and TCRdb retains in-frame clones only, with some absent. Clone size and V and J calls were adopted from that table, with D and trimming inferred from the DNA. The data hold about 69,000 clones, with nearly 90% observed a single time. Trimming removed 3 bases from V and 1 base from J; junction bases left unmatched: 14. CDR1 and CDR2 from the germline V gene are SGHNT and YENEEA. This CDR3 region has 20 residues. The sequenced sample was peripheral blood. The rearrangement uses TRBV11-3 and TRBJ2-2; 10 bases agree with TRBD2. The receptor was derived from a man over 45 with acute or convalescent COVID-19. As DNA, the CDR3 is TGTGCCAGCAGCTTTCCCTGGGGGACTAGCGAGTACCGGAACACCGGGGAGCTGTTTTTT. Its protein product is CASSFPWGTSEYRNTGELFF.